This T cell receptor beta chain is drawn from a study of multiple sclerosis patients with progressive multifocal leukoencephalopathy. Study-level points and caveats: It is unclear whether the findings reflect JC virus infection or general immunocompromise. Preferential TRBV-TRBJ pairings or common gene usage were not detected at PML.

Sample time point: before natalizumab initiation. Prior interferon beta treatment was universal, and the PML patients were all female. The T0 samples predate the first natalizumab infusion. The CDR3 runs to 15 residues. Deletions cut 3 bases from V and 6 bases from J, with 17 bases between. CDR1 is SGHTA and CDR2 is FQGNSA in the germline V gene. Profiling relied on immunoSEQ multiplex PCR, and the TCRdb table lists in-frame clones only, not all of them. The sample includes tens of thousands of clones, 85% to 90% of them seen just once. As for this clone: The antigen remains undetermined.

This receptor was identified in a human donor with multiple sclerosis. The rearrangement uses TRBV7-2 and TRBJ1-2, with a weak D call TRBD1 (5 bases). The sequencing input was PBMCs. The CDR3 is CASSFSPGPNHGYTF. DNA of the CDR3: TGTGCCAGCAGCTTCTCCCCAGGGCCCAATCATGGCTACACCTTC.